The source of this T cell receptor (beta chain) is a study of identical twins. All donors were healthy Caucasians. Each CDR3 protein gets one entry after TCRdb re-called the 5' RACE reads with MiXCR. This table holds some 590,000 distinct CDR3 sequences, just under 10% found once. This clonotype was detected ten times or more. The same sample was also used in a study of yellow fever vaccine responses in identical twins.

This sequence originates from a woman aged 18-29 years in good health. Material for sequencing was PBMCs.

The CDR3 coding sequence is TGTGCCATCAGTGAGTCGGCGGGAGATATCGGGGAGCTGTTTTTT. Translation gives CAISESAGDIGELFF. The V gene is TRBV10-3, the J gene TRBJ2-2, with TRBD2 matching over 7 bases. This CDR3 is built from 15 residues. Trimming removed 0 bases from V and 7 bases from J; junction bases left unmatched: 5. The germline V gene has CDR1 ENHRY and CDR2 SYGVKD.